The TCR beta chain under discussion was sequenced for a study of beta chain features in type 1 diabetes. CDR3 length: 18 amino acids. Germline V gene data show CDR1 as SEHNR and CDR2 as FQNEAQ (reference sequence). Trimming removed 1 base from V and 10 bases from J; junction bases left unmatched: 16. The isolated RNA, all of it, was reverse transcribed, so expressed TCRB transcripts were what got sequenced. Some clones are missing from TCRdb's copy, which holds only in-frame ones; the method was immunoSEQ multiplex PCR. The data show approximately 330,000 clones, 11% seen once. Material for sequencing was naive CD4+ T cells from blood. This sequence joins TRBV7-9 and TRBJ2-1; 10 bases agree with TRBD2. This receptor was obtained from a woman in her 30s in good health. Here the CDR3 reads CASSLEGHSGRPPGEQFF. CDR3 sequence (DNA): TGTGCCAGCAGCTTAGAGGGTCATAGCGGGAGGCCCCCCGGGGAGCAGTTCTTC.